These 2 T cell receptor beta chains were sequenced from one sample in a study of T-cell memory formation after mild COVID-19. Each CDR3 protein is one row after TCRdb ran MiXCR on the 5' RACE reads. This sample has 350,000 to 500,000 distinct CDR3 sequences, with 23% found just once. Input material: PBMCs or a T cell subset sorted from them (not recorded which). The receptors here all came from an adult woman who had mild COVID-19 (a few samples of this study predate the infection). Cell type and time point are not known.

The chain is built from TRBV5-1 and TRBJ2-2, with D tentatively TRBD1 (7 bases). The CDR3 is 15 residues long. Germline CDR1 and CDR2: SGHRS and YFSETQ. The V end was cut by 1 base, the J end by 3 bases, with 10 bases between. The CDR3 DNA is TGCGCCAGCAGCTTGACAGGGGAGGACACCGGGGAGCTGTTTTTT. It is translated as CASSLTGEDTGELFF. The full variable domain, in which reference TRBV5-1 and TRBJ2-2 provide the parts outside the CDR3, is KAGVTQTPRYLIKTRGQQVTLSCSPISGHRSVSWYQQTPGQGLQFLFEYFSETQRNKGNFPGRFSGRQFSNSRSEMNVSTLELGDSALYLCASSLTGEDTGELFFGEGSRLTVL.

The gene calls are TRBV29-1 and TRBJ2-2, with a tentative D call TRBD1 (5 bases). CDR1 and CDR2 (germline): SQVTM, ANQGSEA. This CDR3 region has 14 residues. Between the trimmed V and J ends, which lost 2 bases and 5 bases, there was a span of 12 bases. The CDR3 loop reads CSVEFWGGTGELFF. The CDR3 nucleotides read TGCAGCGTTGAATTTTGGGGCGGAACCGGGGAGCTGTTTTTT.